The clone carrying this T cell receptor beta chain was found many times. The data were obtained in a study of blood T cell repertoires in COVID-19. Study-wide background: Some COVID-19 samples were acute and others convalescent; all came from the United States, Italy and Spain. Nucleic acid was either cDNA or gDNA, and it came from T cells, B-cell-depleted T cells, or PBMCs.

Source study methods: Nucleated cell number was recorded as an estimate derived from reference gene primer amplification. Using immunoSEQ multiplex PCR, the repertoire was profiled, and TCRdb retains in-frame clones only, with some absent. V and J calls and clone size are those listed in that table; D and trimming were worked out from the DNA. The table shows approximately 100,000 clones, with less than 85% occurring only once. Germline V gene data show CDR1 as GTSNPN and CDR2 as SVGIG (reference sequence). Between the trimmed V and J ends, which lost 2 bases and 4 bases, there was a span of 12 bases. The CDR3 totals 13 residues.

The chain joins TRBV30 to TRBJ2-7; D is perhaps TRBD2 (6 bases). This receptor was identified in a man older than 75 with acute or convalescent COVID-19. Specimen: peripheral blood. In DNA, the CDR3 is TGTGCCTGGAGTTCAGTAGCGGTGTACGAGCAGTACTTC. Encoded protein: CAWSSVAVYEQYF.